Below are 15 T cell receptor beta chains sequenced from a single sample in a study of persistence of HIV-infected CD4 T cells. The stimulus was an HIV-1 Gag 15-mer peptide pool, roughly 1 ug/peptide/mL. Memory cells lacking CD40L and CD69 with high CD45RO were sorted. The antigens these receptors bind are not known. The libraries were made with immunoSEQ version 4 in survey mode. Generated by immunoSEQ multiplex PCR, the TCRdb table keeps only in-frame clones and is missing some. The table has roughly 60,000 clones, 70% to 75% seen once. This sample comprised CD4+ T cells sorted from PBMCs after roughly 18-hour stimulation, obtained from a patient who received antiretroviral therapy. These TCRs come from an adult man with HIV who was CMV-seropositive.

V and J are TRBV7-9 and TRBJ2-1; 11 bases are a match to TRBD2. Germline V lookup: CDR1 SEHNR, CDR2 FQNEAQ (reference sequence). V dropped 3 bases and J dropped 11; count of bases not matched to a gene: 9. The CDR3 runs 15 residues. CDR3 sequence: CASSFLTSGESKQFF. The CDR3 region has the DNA TGTGCCAGCAGCTTCCTGACTAGCGGGGAGAGTAAGCAGTTCTTC.

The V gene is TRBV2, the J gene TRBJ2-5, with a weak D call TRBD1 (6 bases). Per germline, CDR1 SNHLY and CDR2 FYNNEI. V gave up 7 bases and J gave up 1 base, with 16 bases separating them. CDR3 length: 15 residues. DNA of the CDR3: TGTGCCAGCAAAATGACTCCCAGGGGCCAAGAGACCCAGTACTTC. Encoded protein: CASKMTPRGQETQYF. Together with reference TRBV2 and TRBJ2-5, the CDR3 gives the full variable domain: EPEVTQTPSHQVTQMGQEVILRCVPISNHLYFYWYRQILGQKVEFLVSFYNNEISEKSEIFDDQFSVERPDGSNFTLKIRSTKLEDSAMYFCASKMTPRGQETQYFGPGTRLLVL.

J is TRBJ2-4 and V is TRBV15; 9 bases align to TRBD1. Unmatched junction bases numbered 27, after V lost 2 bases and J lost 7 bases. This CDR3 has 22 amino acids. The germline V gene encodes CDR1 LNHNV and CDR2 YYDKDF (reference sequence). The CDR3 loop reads CATSRFPSKGVRDRGISNIQYF. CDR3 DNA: TGTGCCACCAGCAGATTTCCGTCGAAGGGGGTTCGAGACAGGGGGATAAGTAACATTCAGTACTTC.

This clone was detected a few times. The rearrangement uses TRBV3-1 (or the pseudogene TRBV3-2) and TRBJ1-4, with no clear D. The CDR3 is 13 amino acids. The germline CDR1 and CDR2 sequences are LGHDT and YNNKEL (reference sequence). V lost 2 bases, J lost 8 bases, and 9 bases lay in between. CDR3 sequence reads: CASSQRITEKLFF. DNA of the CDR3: TGTGCCAGCAGCCAAAGAATTACCGAAAAACTGTTTTTT.

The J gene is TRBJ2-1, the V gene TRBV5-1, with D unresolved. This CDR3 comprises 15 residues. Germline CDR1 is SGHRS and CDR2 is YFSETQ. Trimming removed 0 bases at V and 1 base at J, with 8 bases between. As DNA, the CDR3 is TGCGCCAGCAGCTTGGAGCCGGGTTCCTACAATGAGCAGTTCTTC. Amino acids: CASSLEPGSYNEQFF.

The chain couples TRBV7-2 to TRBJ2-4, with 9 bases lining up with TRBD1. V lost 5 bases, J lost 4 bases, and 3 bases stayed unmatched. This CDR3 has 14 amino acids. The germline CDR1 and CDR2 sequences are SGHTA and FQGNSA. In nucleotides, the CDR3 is TGTGCCAGCAGCGCCGGGACAGGGAAAAACATTCAGTACTTC. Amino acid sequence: CASSAGTGKNIQYF.

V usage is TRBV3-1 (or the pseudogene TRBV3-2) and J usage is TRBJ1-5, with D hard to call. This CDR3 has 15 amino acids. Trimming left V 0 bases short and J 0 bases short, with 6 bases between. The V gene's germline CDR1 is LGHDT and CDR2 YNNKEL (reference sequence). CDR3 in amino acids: CASSQDNLSNQPQHF. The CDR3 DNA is TGTGCCAGCAGCCAAGATAACCTTAGCAATCAGCCCCAGCATTTT.

CDR3 coding DNA: TGCGCCAGCAGCTTGGAGGCTAGCGGCACAGATACGCAGTATTTT. Translating gives CASSLEASGTDTQYF. The chain combines TRBV5-1 with TRBJ2-3, with TRBD2 as a possible D gene (6 bases). Germline-derived CDR1 and CDR2 are SGHRS and YFSETQ. The CDR3 has 15 amino acids. Between the trimmed V and J ends, which lost 0 bases and 1 base, there was a span of 9 bases. The variable domain in full, with the rest retrieved from reference TRBV5-1 and TRBJ2-3, is KAGVTQTPRYLIKTRGQQVTLSCSPISGHRSVSWYQQTPGQGLQFLFEYFSETQRNKGNFPGRFSGRQFSNSRSEMNVSTLELGDSALYLCASSLEASGTDTQYFGPGTRLTVL.

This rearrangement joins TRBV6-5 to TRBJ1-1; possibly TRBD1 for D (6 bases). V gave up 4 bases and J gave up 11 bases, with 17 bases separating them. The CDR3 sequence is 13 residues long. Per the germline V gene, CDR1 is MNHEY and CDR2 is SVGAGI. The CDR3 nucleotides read TGTGCCAGCAGTTTCCGACGGAGCACAGGGGCTTTCTTT. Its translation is CASSFRRSTGAFF.

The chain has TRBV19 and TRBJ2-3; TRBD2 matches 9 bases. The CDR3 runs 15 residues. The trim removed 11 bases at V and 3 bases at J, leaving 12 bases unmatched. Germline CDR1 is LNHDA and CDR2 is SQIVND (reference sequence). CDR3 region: CASVAGAGRTDTQYF. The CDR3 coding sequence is TGTGCCTCAGTAGCGGGGGCTGGTAGGACAGATACGCAGTATTTT.

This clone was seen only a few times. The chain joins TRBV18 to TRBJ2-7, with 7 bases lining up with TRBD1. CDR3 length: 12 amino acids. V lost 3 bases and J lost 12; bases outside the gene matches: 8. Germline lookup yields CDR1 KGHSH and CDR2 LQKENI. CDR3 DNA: TGTGCCAGCTCACCCGACAGGGATCACTTGTACTTC. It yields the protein CASSPDRDHLYF.

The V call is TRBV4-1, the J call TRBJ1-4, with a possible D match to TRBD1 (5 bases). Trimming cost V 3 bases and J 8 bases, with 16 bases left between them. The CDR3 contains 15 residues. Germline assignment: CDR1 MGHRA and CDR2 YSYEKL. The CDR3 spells CASSQIAGDGEKLFF. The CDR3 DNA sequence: TGCGCCAGCAGCCAGATAGCGGGGGACGGGGAAAAACTGTTTTTT.

CDR3 in DNA: TGCGCCAGCAGCTTAGACCCCCCGGCTTCCTACGAGCAGTACTTC. Its protein product is CASSLDPPASYEQYF. V gene TRBV5-1 combines with J gene TRBJ2-7; D unresolved. The CDR3 loop spans 15 amino acids. Looked up from germline, CDR1 is SGHRS and CDR2 is YFSETQ. The V end lost 2 bases, the J end lost 1 base, and 13 bases lay between the germline ends.

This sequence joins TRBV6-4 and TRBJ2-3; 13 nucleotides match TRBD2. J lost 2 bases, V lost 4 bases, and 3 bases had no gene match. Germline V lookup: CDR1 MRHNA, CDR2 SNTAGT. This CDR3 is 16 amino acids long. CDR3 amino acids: CASSATSGGPTDTQYF. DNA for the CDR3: TGTGCCAGCAGTGCGACTAGCGGGGGGCCCACAGATACGCAGTATTTT.

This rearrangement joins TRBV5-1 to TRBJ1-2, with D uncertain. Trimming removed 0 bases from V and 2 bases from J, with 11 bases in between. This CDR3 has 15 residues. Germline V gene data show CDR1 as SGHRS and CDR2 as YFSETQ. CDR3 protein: CASSLGLNTNYGYTF. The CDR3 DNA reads TGCGCCAGCAGCTTGGGACTAAACACCAACTATGGCTACACCTTC. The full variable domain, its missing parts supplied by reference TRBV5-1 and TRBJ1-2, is KAGVTQTPRYLIKTRGQQVTLSCSPISGHRSVSWYQQTPGQGLQFLFEYFSETQRNKGNFPGRFSGRQFSNSRSEMNVSTLELGDSALYLCASSLGLNTNYGYTFGSGTRLTVV.